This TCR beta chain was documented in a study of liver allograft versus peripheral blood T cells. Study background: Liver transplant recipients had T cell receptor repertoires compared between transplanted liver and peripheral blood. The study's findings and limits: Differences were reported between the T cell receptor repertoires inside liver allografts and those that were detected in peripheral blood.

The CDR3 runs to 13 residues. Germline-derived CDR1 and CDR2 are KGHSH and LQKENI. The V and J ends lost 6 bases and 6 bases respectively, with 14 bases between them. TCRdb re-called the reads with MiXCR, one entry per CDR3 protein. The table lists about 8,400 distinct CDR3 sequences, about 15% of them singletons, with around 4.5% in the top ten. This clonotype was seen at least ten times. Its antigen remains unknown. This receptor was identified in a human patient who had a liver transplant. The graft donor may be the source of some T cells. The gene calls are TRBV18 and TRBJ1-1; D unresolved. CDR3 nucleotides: TGTGCCAGCTCTCCAATGTCTTCCTCTGAAGCTTTCTTT. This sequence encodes CASSPMSSSEAFF. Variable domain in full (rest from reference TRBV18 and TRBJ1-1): NAGVMQNPRHLVRRRGQEARLRCSPMKGHSHVYWYRQLPEEGLKFMVYLQKENIIDESGMPKERFSAEFPKEGPSILRIQQVVRGDSAAYFCASSPMSSSEAFFGQGTRLTVV.